This T cell receptor (beta chain) was sequenced for a study of cytomegalovirus exposure and HLA in healthy donors. For the study at large: Assignment to the Caucasian-associated ancestry cluster applied to more than 75% of the roughly 420 genotyped donors. Study-level findings and limits: In a later analysis, productive TCRs from donors in an Asian-associated ancestry cluster reportedly carried fewer N-insertions than the cohort mean. Apart from CMV serostatus, no immune exposure information was available. The authors later linked a missense DCLRE1C variant to TCR beta V- and J-gene trimming.

Concerning this clone itself: Its specificity is unknown.

Per germline, CDR1 SGHDT and CDR2 YYEEEE. The CDR3 is made up of 15 amino acids. Trimming removed 7 bases from V and 4 bases from J, with 17 bases in between. The PCR was carried out with 60 Vbeta primers and 13 Jbeta primers. Generated by immunoSEQ multiplex PCR, the TCRdb table keeps only in-frame clones and is missing some. The data show 130,000 or so clones, around 77% seen once. This chain links TRBV5-6 with TRBJ2-2; D might be TRBD2 (5 bases). The sequence derives from a man aged 25-40 years in good health and CMV-seronegative. Input material: PBMCs. CDR3 DNA sequence: TGTGCCAGCGCCGGGGATTTCAGCGGCACCGGGGAGCTGTTTTTT. Residues: CASAGDFSGTGELFF.